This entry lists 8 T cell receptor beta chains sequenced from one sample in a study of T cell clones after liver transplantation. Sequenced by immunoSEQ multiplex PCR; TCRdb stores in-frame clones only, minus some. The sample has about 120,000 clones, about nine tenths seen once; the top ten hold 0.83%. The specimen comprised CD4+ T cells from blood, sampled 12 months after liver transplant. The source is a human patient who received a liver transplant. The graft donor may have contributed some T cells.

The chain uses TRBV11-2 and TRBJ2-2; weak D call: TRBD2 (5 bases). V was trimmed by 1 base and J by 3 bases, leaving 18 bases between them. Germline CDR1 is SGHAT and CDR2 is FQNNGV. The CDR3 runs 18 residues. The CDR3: CASSLGGLPLGYTGELFF. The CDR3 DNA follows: TGTGCCAGCAGCTTAGGAGGACTCCCATTGGGTTACACCGGGGAGCTGTTTTTT.

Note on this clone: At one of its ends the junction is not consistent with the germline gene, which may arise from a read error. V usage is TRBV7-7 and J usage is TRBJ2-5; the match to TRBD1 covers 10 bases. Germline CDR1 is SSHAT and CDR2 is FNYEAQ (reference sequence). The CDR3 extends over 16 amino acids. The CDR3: CASSPGGQGNGETQYF. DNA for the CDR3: TGTGCTAGCAGCCCGGGGGGACAGGGGAACGGGGAGACCCAGTACTTC.

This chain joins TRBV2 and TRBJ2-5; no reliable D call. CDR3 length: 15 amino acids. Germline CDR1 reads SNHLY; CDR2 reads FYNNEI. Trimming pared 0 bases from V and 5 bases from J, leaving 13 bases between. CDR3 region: CASSEAELVGETQYF. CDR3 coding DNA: TGTGCCAGCAGTGAAGCGGAGCTTGTCGGGGAGACCCAGTACTTC.

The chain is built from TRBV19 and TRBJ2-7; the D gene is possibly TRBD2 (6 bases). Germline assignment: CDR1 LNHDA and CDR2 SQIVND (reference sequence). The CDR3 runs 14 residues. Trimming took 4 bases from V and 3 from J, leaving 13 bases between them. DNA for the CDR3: TGTGCCAGTAGTACGGAGGGAAGGTTCTACGAGCAGTACTTC. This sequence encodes CASSTEGRFYEQYF.

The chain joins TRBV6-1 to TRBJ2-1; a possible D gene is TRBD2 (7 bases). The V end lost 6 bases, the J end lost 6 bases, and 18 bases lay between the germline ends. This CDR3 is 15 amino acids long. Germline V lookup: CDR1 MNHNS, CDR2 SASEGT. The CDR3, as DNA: TGTGCCAGCAGCGAGAGGACTAGAGGGGGCAATGAGCAGTTCTTC. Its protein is CASSERTRGGNEQFF.

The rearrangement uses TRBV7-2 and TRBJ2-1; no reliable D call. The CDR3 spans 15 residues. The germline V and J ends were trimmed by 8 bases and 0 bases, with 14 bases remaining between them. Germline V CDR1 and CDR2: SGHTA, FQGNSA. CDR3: CASGEPRSSYNEQFF. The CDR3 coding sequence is TGTGCCAGCGGCGAACCGCGCTCCTCCTACAATGAGCAGTTCTTC.

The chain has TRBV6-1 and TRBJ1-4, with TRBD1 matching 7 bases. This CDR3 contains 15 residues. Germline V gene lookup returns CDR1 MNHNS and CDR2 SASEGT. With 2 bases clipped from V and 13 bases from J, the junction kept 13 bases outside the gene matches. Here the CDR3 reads CASSESTGPSAILFF. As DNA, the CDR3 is TGTGCCAGCAGTGAATCGACAGGGCCGAGCGCGATACTGTTTTTT.

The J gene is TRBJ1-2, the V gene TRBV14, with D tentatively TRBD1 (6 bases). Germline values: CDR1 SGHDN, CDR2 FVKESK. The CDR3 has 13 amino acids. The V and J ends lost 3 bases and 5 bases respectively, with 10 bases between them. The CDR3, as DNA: TGTGCCAGCAGCCAGTCGCAGGGGTATGGCTACACCTTC. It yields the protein CASSQSQGYGYTF.